These 22 T cell receptor beta chains were all obtained from the same sample, sequenced in a study of blood T cell repertoires in COVID-19. Assay used: immunoSEQ multiplex PCR; TCRdb lists only in-frame clones, some missing. Of roughly 200,000 clones in the sample, roughly three quarters were seen once. The sample consisted of peripheral blood. All receptors come from a woman in her 50s with active or convalescent COVID-19.

The J gene is TRBJ2-5, the V gene TRBV6-5; TRBD1 matches at 7 bases. Germline V gives CDR1 MNHEY, CDR2 SVGAGI. This CDR3 region has 14 residues. The ends lost 6 bases at V and 8 bases at J; junction bases unmatched: 12. In nucleotides, the CDR3 is TGTGCCAGCAGCCCACAGGGGCGAGAGCGTACCCAGTACTTC. Residues: CASSPQGRERTQYF.

A word on this clone: This may stem from a read error, because a much larger clone lies one nucleotide away. This chain links TRBV3-1 (or the pseudogene TRBV3-2) with TRBJ2-5; 16 bases fit TRBD2. V dropped 3 bases and J dropped 3; count of bases not matched to a gene: 1. The CDR3 covers 16 residues. Germline lookup yields CDR1 LGHDT and CDR2 YNNKEL (reference sequence). The CDR3 DNA reads TGTGCCAGCAGCCAGGGGACTAGCGGGGGGGAAGAGACCCAGTACTTC. Translated: CASSQGTSGGEETQYF.

This clone was found a few times. The chain is built from TRBV30 and TRBJ2-3, with 8 bases fitting TRBD1. With V trimmed by 0 bases and J by 4 bases, 6 bases remained unmatched. The CDR3 has 15 residues. Germline V CDR1 and CDR2: GTSNPN, SVGIG (reference sequence). DNA for the CDR3: TGTGCCTGGAGTGTAGGTGGACAGGGATCAGATACGCAGTATTTT. Its translation: CAWSVGGQGSDTQYF.

The chain carries TRBV5-1 and TRBJ2-3; no firm D call. Germline assignment: CDR1 SGHRS and CDR2 YFSETQ. The CDR3 length is 14 residues. Trimming pared 3 bases from V and 4 bases from J, leaving 12 bases between. CDR3 sequence (DNA): TGCGCCAGCAGCTCCTACCGCAGCGCAGATACGCAGTATTTT. Encoded protein: CASSSYRSADTQYF.

The chain is built from TRBV28 and TRBJ2-4, with 13 bases that match TRBD2. The CDR3 is 19 residues long. The junction had 11 bases not matched to a gene; V was cut back by 6 bases and J by 0 bases. The germline gives CDR1 MDHEN, CDR2 SYDVKM. CDR3 residues: CASSTLAGGPGVAKNIQYF. DNA for the CDR3: TGTGCCAGCAGCACACTAGCGGGAGGGCCGGGGGTAGCCAAAAACATTCAGTACTTC.

V is TRBV30 and J is TRBJ2-3, with 8 bases matching TRBD2. CDR1 is GTSNPN, CDR2 SVGIG, per germline (reference sequence). This CDR3 has 11 amino acids. V trimming: 3 bases; J trimming: 10 bases; junction bases outside the gene matches: 3. The CDR3 sequence: CAWRLGGAQYF. In DNA, the CDR3 is TGTGCCTGGAGACTCGGGGGGGCGCAGTATTTT.

In nucleotides, the CDR3 is TGCGCCAGCAGCTTGGGCGGGGAGGGTTATGATGAGCAGTTCTTC. This gives the protein CASSLGGEGYDEQFF. This sequence joins TRBV5-1 and TRBJ2-1, with 7 bases that match TRBD2. Trimming at V came to 0 bases and at J to 8 bases, leaving 8 bases not matched to a gene. CDR3 length: 15 amino acids. In germline, CDR1 is SGHRS, CDR2 YFSETQ.

As concerns this clone: Sequence at one end of the junction differs from germline and may be a read error. This rearrangement joins TRBV7-7 to TRBJ2-5; TRBD2 matches at 13 bases. Germline CDR1 and CDR2: SSHAT and FNYEAQ (reference sequence). The CDR3 contains 16 residues. This CDR3 is CASSLLGLAGEETQYF. CDR3 coding DNA: TGTGCTAGCAGCCTGCTCGGACTAGCGGGGGAAGAGACCCAGTACTTC.

The rearrangement uses TRBV10-3 and TRBJ2-1; D call uncertain. V was shortened by 0 bases and J by 7 bases, with 7 bases between the two germline ends. Germline V CDR1 and CDR2: ENHRY, SYGVKD. The CDR3 loop spans 13 amino acids. CDR3 sequence: CAISESQWNEQFF. The CDR3 DNA sequence: TGTGCCATCAGTGAGTCACAGTGGAATGAGCAGTTCTTC.

The chain couples TRBV12-3 or TRBV12-4 to TRBJ2-5; a weak D match, TRBD1 (6 bases). This CDR3 comprises 13 residues. The ends were cut back, 9 bases at V and 0 bases at J, with 11 bases in the middle. The CDR3 loop is CASLEGDQETQYF. The DNA for the CDR3 is TGTGCCAGTCTTGAGGGGGACCAAGAGACCCAGTACTTC.

This chain links TRBV10-2 with TRBJ2-7; TRBD1 is a possible D gene (6 bases). Trimming took 6 bases from V and 4 from J, leaving 10 bases between them. CDR3 length equals 12 residues. Germline V CDR1 and CDR2: WSHSY, SAAADI. This CDR3 reads CASRQGGYEQYF. The CDR3 region has the DNA TGCGCCAGCAGACAGGGTGGGTACGAGCAGTACTTC.

The rearrangement joins TRBV6-5 to TRBJ2-7; possible D gene TRBD1, 6 bases. The CDR3 spans 14 residues. CDR1 and CDR2 from the germline V gene are MNHEY and SVGAGI. Deletions cut 2 bases from V and 5 bases from J, with 13 bases between. The CDR3 DNA sequence: TGTGCCAGCAGTTACAGCAGGGGAGTGAACGAGCAGTACTTC. Translated: CASSYSRGVNEQYF.

The chain couples TRBV30 to TRBJ2-7, with TRBD2 matching 10 bases. The CDR3 totals 15 residues. V shed 0 bases and J 4 bases; nucleotides not matched to a gene: 6. Per germline, CDR1 GTSNPN and CDR2 SVGIG (reference sequence). CDR3 region: CAWSVLAGASYEQYF. The CDR3 bases are TGTGCCTGGAGTGTTCTAGCGGGGGCGAGTTACGAGCAGTACTTC.

The chain links TRBV4-2 to TRBJ1-2, with unresolved D. The CDR3 is made up of 18 amino acids. In germline, CDR1 is LGHNA, CDR2 YNFKEQ. Trimming took off 0 bases at V and 0 bases at J, with 17 bases between the two ends. This chain's CDR3 is CASSQDLNGGQTNYGYTF. Here the CDR3 DNA reads TGTGCCAGCAGCCAAGATTTAAACGGAGGGCAAACTAACTATGGCTACACCTTC.

V usage is TRBV6-2 or TRBV6-3 and J usage is TRBJ1-5, with TRBD1 matching 7 bases. V lost 0 bases and J lost 4; bases outside the gene matches: 15. This CDR3 is built from 19 residues. The germline V gene encodes CDR1 MNHEY and CDR2 SVGEGT. CDR3 protein: CASSYSDRSPRVGNQPQHF. The CDR3 DNA is TGTGCCAGCAGTTACTCGGACAGGAGCCCTCGGGTCGGAAATCAGCCCCAGCATTTT.

J is TRBJ2-5 and V is TRBV11-2; 8 positions agree with TRBD1. V shed 3 bases, J shed 4 bases, and the junction held 4 bases outside the gene matches. CDR1 is SGHAT, CDR2 FQNNGV, per germline. The CDR3 is 14 residues long. CDR3 amino acids: CASSFDRGSETQYF. The CDR3 coding sequence is TGTGCCAGCAGCTTTGACAGGGGTTCAGAGACCCAGTACTTC.

This chain connects TRBV11-2 to TRBJ2-7, with 7 bases fitting TRBD2. The germline gives CDR1 SGHAT, CDR2 FQNNGV. Germline trimming cut 10 bases from V and 0 bases from J; bases unmatched to any gene: 9. The CDR3 covers 14 residues. CDR3 nucleotides: TGTGCCACGCGACTGGGCGGGAGCTCCTACGAGCAGTACTTC. Residues: CATRLGGSSYEQYF.

The chain couples TRBV5-1 to TRBJ2-1; D is uncertain. V lost 4 bases, J lost 1 base, and 9 bases lay in between. CDR1 and CDR2 from the germline V gene are SGHRS and YFSETQ. The CDR3 is 14 residues long. The CDR3 spells CASSPQVSYNEQFF. CDR3 coding DNA: TGCGCCAGCAGCCCTCAGGTGTCCTACAATGAGCAGTTCTTC.

This sequence joins TRBV5-4 and TRBJ2-5; D possibly corresponds to TRBD1 (6 bases). The CDR3 sequence is 14 residues long. V lost 4 bases and J 0 bases, leaving 10 bases between the germline ends. Germline V gene data show CDR1 as SGHNT and CDR2 as YYREEE (reference sequence). The CDR3 DNA reads TGTGCCAGCAGCGTGGACAGTTACCAAGAGACCCAGTACTTC. This sequence encodes CASSVDSYQETQYF.

V usage is TRBV6-1 and J usage is TRBJ2-1; 11 nucleotides match TRBD2. Germline CDR1 MNHNS, CDR2 SASEGT. CDR3 length: 16 amino acids. V shed 3 bases and J 2 bases; nucleotides not matched to a gene: 3. In nucleotides, the CDR3 is TGTGCCAGCAGTGACCCGACTAGCGGGACCTACAATGAGCAGTTCTTC. Amino acid sequence: CASSDPTSGTYNEQFF.

This rearrangement joins TRBV6-2 or TRBV6-3 to TRBJ2-3; 10 positions agree with TRBD2. This CDR3 is built from 20 residues. Germline trimming cut 4 bases from V and 4 bases from J; bases unmatched to any gene: 20. The germline V gene encodes CDR1 MNHEY and CDR2 SVGEGT. As DNA, the CDR3 is TGTGCCAGCAGTTCACGACTACTAAAGGGACTAGCGAAAGAGGCAGATACGCAGTATTTT. This encodes CASSSRLLKGLAKEADTQYF.

The genes are TRBV28 and TRBJ2-7, with D maybe TRBD2 (6 bases). Germline assignment: CDR1 MDHEN and CDR2 SYDVKM. The V and J ends lost 5 bases and 6 bases respectively, with 14 bases between them. The CDR3 sequence is 13 residues long. Here the CDR3 reads CASSPGTLREQYF. DNA for the CDR3: TGTGCCAGCAGTCCCGGGACTCTTCGCGAGCAGTACTTC.